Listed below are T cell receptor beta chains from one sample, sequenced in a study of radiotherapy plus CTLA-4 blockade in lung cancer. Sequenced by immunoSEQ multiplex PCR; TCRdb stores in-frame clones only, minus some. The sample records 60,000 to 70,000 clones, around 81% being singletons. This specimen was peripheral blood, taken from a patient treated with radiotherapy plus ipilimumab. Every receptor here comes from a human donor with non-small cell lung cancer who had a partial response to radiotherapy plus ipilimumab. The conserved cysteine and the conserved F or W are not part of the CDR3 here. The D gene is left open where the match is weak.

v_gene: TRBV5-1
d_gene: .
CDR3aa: ASSLVSNQPQH

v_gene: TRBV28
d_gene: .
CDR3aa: ASIIGAGTEAF

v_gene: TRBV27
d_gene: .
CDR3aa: ASAIRGLGTEAF

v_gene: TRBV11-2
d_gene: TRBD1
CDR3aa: ASSLRRQGHTEAF

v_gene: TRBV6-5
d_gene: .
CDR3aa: ASSYDSANYGYT

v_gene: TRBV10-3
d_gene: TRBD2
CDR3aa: AISGEGGHEELF

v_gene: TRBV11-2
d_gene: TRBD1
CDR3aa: ASSSTGGWYEQY

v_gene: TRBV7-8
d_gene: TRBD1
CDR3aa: ASSYTGGGSYEQY

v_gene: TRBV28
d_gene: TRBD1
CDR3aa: ASSLPTGQLVYGYT

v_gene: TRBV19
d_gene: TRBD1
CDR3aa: ASSDRGEGYGYT

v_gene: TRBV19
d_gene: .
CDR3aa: ASSSSWEARDNEQF

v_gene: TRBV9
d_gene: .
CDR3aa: ASSYGAGSYTEAF

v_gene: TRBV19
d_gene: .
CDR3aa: ASSIRYAEAF

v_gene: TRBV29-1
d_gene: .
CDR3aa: SVETDMNTEAF

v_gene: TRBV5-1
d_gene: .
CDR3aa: ASSNGQSATNEKLF

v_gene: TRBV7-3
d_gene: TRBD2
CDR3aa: ASSPRAGGSSYNEQF

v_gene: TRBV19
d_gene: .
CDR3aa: ASSSPGNTEAF